This TCR beta chain was identified during a study of glioma-infiltrating T cells. The table lists this clonotype with many counts. The iRepertoire nested amplicon-rescue multiplex PCR amplified TCR alpha and beta CDR3s from RNA. TCRdb re-called the multiplex PCR reads through MiXCR, storing one row per CDR3 protein. This table holds 90,000 to 100,000 distinct CDR3 sequences, approximately 42% found once. Germline CDR1 is SNHLY and CDR2 is FYNNEI. V lost 5 bases, J lost 0 bases, and 14 bases lay in between. The CDR3 is 16 residues long. The specimen sequenced was glioma tissue, nonneoplastic brain tissue, or PBMCs (not recorded which). The chain combines TRBV2 with TRBJ2-1; D is unresolved. This sequence was found in a human donor with low-grade glioma or glioblastoma, undergoing nonglioma brain surgery, or in good health (not recorded which). CDR3 sequence reads: CASSPHSGGSYNEQFF. In DNA form, the CDR3 reads TGTGCCAGCAGTCCACACTCAGGTGGCTCCTACAATGAGCAGTTCTTC. The full variable domain, with the rest looked up from reference TRBV2 and TRBJ2-1, is EPEVTQTPSHQVTQMGQEVILRCVPISNHLYFYWYRQILGQKVEFLVSFYNNEISEKSEIFDDQFSVERPDGSNFTLKIRSTKLEDSAMYFCASSPHSGGSYNEQFFGPGTRLTVL.